One sample yielded the 32 T cell receptor beta chains listed below, sequenced in a study of T cell changes during pregnancy in multiple sclerosis. The data were produced by immunoSEQ multiplex PCR, yet TCRdb's version contains in-frame clones alone and is incomplete. The sample holds over 45,000 clones; roughly nine tenths are singletons and the top ten take roughly 1.5%. The input for sequencing was peripheral blood, taken in the first trimester of pregnancy. The receptors shown here come from a female donor in good health, enrolled as a control in a pregnancy study.

The J gene is TRBJ1-4, the V gene TRBV28; D not certain. Germline-derived CDR1 and CDR2 are MDHEN and SYDVKM. With 9 bases removed from V and 5 bases from J, the gap between germline ends came to 7 bases. The CDR3 has 11 amino acids. This CDR3 is CASSANEKLFF. The DNA for the CDR3 is TGTGCCAGTAGTGCGAATGAAAAACTGTTTTTT.

The V and J genes are TRBV28 and TRBJ2-3; no clear D. CDR1 is MDHEN, CDR2 SYDVKM, per germline. The CDR3 totals 14 residues. V lost 3 bases to trimming and J lost 1 base, with 8 bases between them. The CDR3 DNA sequence: TGTGCCAGCAGTTTCTTATCGGGCACAGATACGCAGTATTTT. Its protein is CASSFLSGTDTQYF.

The chain has TRBV4-2 and TRBJ2-7; TRBD2 matches at 12 bases. The V gene's germline CDR1 is LGHNA and CDR2 YNFKEQ. V trimming: 6 bases; J trimming: 4 bases; junction bases outside the gene matches: 7. The CDR3 spans 15 residues. The CDR3 nucleotides read TGTGCCAGCAGTTACTCGACTAGCGGGGGTTACGAGCAGTACTTC. Translation: CASSYSTSGGYEQYF.

The chain combines TRBV5-1 with TRBJ1-2, with 12 bases identical to TRBD1. V shed 4 bases, J shed 4 bases, and the junction held 8 bases outside the gene matches. This CDR3 is 16 amino acids long. Germline V gene lookup returns CDR1 SGHRS and CDR2 YFSETQ. The CDR3 is CASSKLPGQGAYGYTF. CDR3 nucleotides: TGCGCCAGCAGCAAACTTCCGGGACAGGGGGCCTATGGCTACACCTTC.

The chain links TRBV7-3 to TRBJ1-5, with a weak D call TRBD1 (6 bases). This CDR3 contains 18 residues. Germline CDR1 reads SGHTA; CDR2 reads FQGTGA. V was pared by 0 bases and J by 2 bases, with 17 bases between. CDR3 residues: CASSLTVTRGRGNQPQHF. CDR3 DNA: TGTGCCAGCAGCTTAACGGTTACCAGGGGAAGGGGCAATCAGCCCCAGCATTTT.

This sequence joins TRBV21-1 and TRBJ2-1; the table's D call of TRBD2 was not tested on the DNA. TRBV21-1 is marked as a pseudogene. The CDR3 loop spans 15 amino acids. CDR3 bases: TGTGCCAGCAGCAAACCGGGACTAGCGGGACATGAGCAGTTCTTC. This translates into CASSKPGLAGHEQFF.

The V gene is TRBV2, the J gene TRBJ2-7, with 7 bases fitting TRBD1. After removal of 8 bases from V and 4 bases from J, the junction contained 11 bases not matched to a gene. Germline V gene lookup returns CDR1 SNHLY and CDR2 FYNNEI. The CDR3 length is 14 residues. The CDR3 DNA reads as TGTGCCAGCGGATTGACAGGGTTGGGGTACGAGCAGTACTTC. It is translated as CASGLTGLGYEQYF.

A few counts support this clone. The chain links TRBV5-1 to TRBJ1-6, with D tentatively TRBD1 (5 bases). Trimming stripped 2 bases from V and 7 bases from J, with 10 bases between. CDR1 is SGHRS, CDR2 YFSETQ, per germline. The CDR3 is 14 amino acids. CDR3: CASSFTGMNSPLHF. CDR3 coding DNA: TGCGCCAGCAGCTTCACAGGAATGAATTCACCCCTCCACTTT. The whole variable domain, remainder taken from reference TRBV5-1 and TRBJ1-6, is KAGVTQTPRYLIKTRGQQVTLSCSPISGHRSVSWYQQTPGQGLQFLFEYFSETQRNKGNFPGRFSGRQFSNSRSEMNVSTLELGDSALYLCASSFTGMNSPLHFGNGTRLTVT.

The V gene is TRBV11-3, the J gene TRBJ2-3; 9 bases fit TRBD2. The ends lost 6 bases at V and 2 bases at J; junction bases unmatched: 9. There are 16 residues in the CDR3. Germline lookup yields CDR1 SGHNT and CDR2 YENEEA. CDR3 sequence: CASSKRTSAATDTQYF. The CDR3 coding sequence is TGTGCCAGCAGTAAACGGACTAGCGCGGCCACAGATACGCAGTATTTT.

The table lists this clone with a few counts. The chain has TRBV2 and TRBJ1-5, with 7 bases lining up with TRBD1. This CDR3 region has 15 residues. V dropped 4 bases and J dropped 0; count of bases not matched to a gene: 3. In germline, CDR1 is SNHLY, CDR2 FYNNEI. This CDR3 reads CASSGQGDSNQPQHF. The CDR3 bases are TGTGCCAGCAGTGGACAGGGCGATAGCAATCAGCCCCAGCATTTT.

J is TRBJ1-1 and V is TRBV6-1, with no clear D. V lost 0 bases and J 7 bases, leaving 15 bases between the germline ends. The length of the CDR3 is 15 residues. Germline-derived CDR1 and CDR2 are MNHNS and SASEGT. DNA of the CDR3: TGTGCCAGCAGTGAAGCGCTTCTAGGAGGGCATGAAGCTTTCTTT. Its translation: CASSEALLGGHEAFF.

This chain links TRBV29-1 with TRBJ2-7, with TRBD2 matching over 8 bases. V dropped 4 bases and J dropped 6; count of bases not matched to a gene: 5. Germline V gene sequence: CDR1 SQVTM, CDR2 ANQGSEA. This CDR3 is 12 amino acids long. The CDR3 sequence is CSVVSGRSEQYF. The CDR3 DNA reads TGCAGCGTTGTAAGCGGGAGATCCGAGCAGTACTTC.

The chain combines TRBV18 with TRBJ2-1; 10 positions match TRBD2. From germline, CDR1 is KGHSH and CDR2 LQKENI. The CDR3 loop spans 17 amino acids. V lost 1 base, J lost 7 bases, and 10 bases stayed unmatched. CDR3 amino acids: CASSPRGTSGKYNEQFF. CDR3 nucleotides: TGTGCCAGCTCACCACGTGGAACTAGCGGGAAATATAATGAGCAGTTCTTC.

The rearrangement uses TRBV11-2 and TRBJ1-1; 7 nucleotides align to TRBD1. Germline loops: CDR1 SGHAT, CDR2 FQNNGV. Trimming removed 5 bases from V and 6 bases from J; junction bases left unmatched: 9. The CDR3 is 14 amino acids. As DNA, the CDR3 is TGTGCCAGCAGCCCGAGGGGGCGCAGGGCTGAAGCTTTCTTT. Translating gives CASSPRGRRAEAFF.

The chain carries TRBV28 and TRBJ1-1, with a tentative D call TRBD1 (5 bases). CDR1 MDHEN and CDR2 SYDVKM come from the germline V gene. V lost 0 bases, J lost 2 bases, and 10 bases lay in between. The CDR3 consists of 15 residues. The CDR3 loop is CASSLWSGGNTEAFF. As DNA, the CDR3 is TGTGCCAGCAGTTTATGGTCCGGGGGTAACACTGAAGCTTTCTTT.

As regards this clone: The same CDR3 also results from other DNA sequences found in this sample. The chain is built from TRBV9 and TRBJ2-5; 9 nucleotides match TRBD2. V lost 3 bases to trimming and J lost 5 bases; unmatched junction nucleotides: 8. Germline V gene sequence: CDR1 SGDLS, CDR2 YYNGEE. The CDR3 extends over 15 amino acids. CDR3 amino acids: CASSAGGGALETQYF. The CDR3 region has the DNA TGTGCCAGCAGCGCGGGCGGGGGGGCTTTGGAGACCCAGTACTTC.

This chain joins TRBV13 and TRBJ2-2; TRBD1 aligns across 7 bases. Germline V gene sequence: CDR1 PRHDT, CDR2 FYEKMQ (reference sequence). V gave up 6 bases and J gave up 5 bases; unmatched junction bases: 3. CDR3 length: 13 residues. CDR3 sequence reads: CASRGTATGELFF. In DNA, the CDR3 is TGTGCCAGCAGAGGGACAGCGACCGGGGAGCTGTTTTTT.

The chain carries TRBV5-5 and TRBJ2-7; the match to TRBD1 covers 10 bases. CDR3 length: 16 amino acids. Trimming took 3 bases from V and 7 from J; bases not matched to a gene: 13. Looked up from germline, CDR1 is SGHKS and CDR2 is YYEKEE (reference sequence). The CDR3 spells CASSSPGTGVRGEQYF. CDR3 DNA sequence: TGTGCCAGCAGCTCCCCCGGGACAGGGGTTAGGGGGGAGCAGTACTTC.

The chain couples TRBV15 to TRBJ2-1; weak D call: TRBD2 (6 bases). The germline V and J ends were trimmed by 6 bases and 3 bases, with 12 bases remaining between them. The CDR3 consists of 14 residues. Germline-derived CDR1 and CDR2 are LNHNV and YYDKDF (reference sequence). The CDR3 is CATRLGRDYNEQFF. The CDR3 DNA reads TGTGCCACCAGGTTAGGGCGGGACTACAATGAGCAGTTCTTC.

The chain carries TRBV6-5 and TRBJ1-4; 8 bases agree with TRBD1. The CDR3 runs 16 residues. The V gene's germline CDR1 is MNHEY and CDR2 SVGAGI. Unmatched junction bases numbered 8, after V lost 0 bases and J lost 8 bases. As DNA, the CDR3 is TGTGCCAGCAGTTACTCGGAGACGACAGGGGACGAAAAACTGTTTTTT. This gives the protein CASSYSETTGDEKLFF.

The rearrangement uses TRBV7-9 and TRBJ2-3; TRBD2 matches at 8 bases. This CDR3 is 13 amino acids long. Germline CDR1 SEHNR, CDR2 FQNEAQ (reference sequence). V shed 3 bases and J 6 bases; nucleotides not matched to a gene: 2. CDR3 amino acids: CASSFSGEDTQYF. The CDR3 region has the DNA TGTGCCAGCAGCTTTAGCGGGGAGGATACGCAGTATTTT.

The rearrangement uses TRBV29-1 and TRBJ2-2; 12 bases are a match to TRBD1. CDR1 and CDR2 from the germline V gene are SQVTM and ANQGSEA. With V trimmed by 8 bases and J by 7 bases, 11 bases remained unmatched. This CDR3 comprises 15 residues. As DNA, the CDR3 is TGCAGCTCCGACGGGGGACAGGGGGCTATCGGGGAGCTGTTTTTT. Its protein is CSSDGGQGAIGELFF.

J is TRBJ1-1 and V is TRBV28; the D gene is possibly TRBD1 (5 bases). Trimming shortened V by 4 bases and J by 0 bases, and 9 bases separated the two germline ends. The germline V gene has CDR1 MDHEN and CDR2 SYDVKM. This CDR3 region has 14 residues. The CDR3 sequence: CASSSWTLNTEAFF. The CDR3 nucleotides read TGTGCCAGCAGTTCCTGGACACTGAACACTGAAGCTTTCTTT.

The chain recombines TRBV6-5 with TRBJ1-6, with D perhaps TRBD1 (6 bases). V was trimmed by 0 bases and J by 7 bases, leaving 7 bases between them. Germline loops: CDR1 MNHEY, CDR2 SVGAGI. The CDR3 loop spans 14 amino acids. The CDR3 nucleotides read TGTGCCAGCAGTTACTCCCAGGGGAATTCACCCCTCCACTTT. This translates into CASSYSQGNSPLHF.

V is TRBV30 and J is TRBJ2-2; no firm D call. V dropped 4 bases and J dropped 3 bases, with 6 bases sitting between them. From germline, CDR1 is GTSNPN and CDR2 SVGIG (reference sequence). The CDR3 runs 12 residues. The CDR3: CAWTSDTGELFF. The CDR3, as DNA: TGTGCCTGGACCTCGGACACCGGGGAGCTGTTTTTT.

The CDR3 DNA follows: TGTGCCTGGAGTTTATGGAGAGCTAACTATGGCTACACCTTC. Its protein is CAWSLWRANYGYTF. This sequence joins TRBV30 and TRBJ1-2; D unresolved. The V end lost 2 bases, the J end lost 0 bases, and 10 bases lay between the germline ends. This CDR3 is 14 amino acids long. Germline CDR1 reads GTSNPN; CDR2 reads SVGIG (reference sequence).

V is TRBV5-1 and J is TRBJ2-1, with 8 bases aligning to TRBD1. The CDR3 is 15 residues long. Germline CDR1 and CDR2: SGHRS and YFSETQ. The trim removed 4 bases at V and 4 bases at J, leaving 7 bases unmatched. The DNA for the CDR3 is TGCGCCAGCAGCCCGACAGGGGTGAGGTACAATGAGCAGTTCTTC. Protein sequence: CASSPTGVRYNEQFF.

The chain employs TRBV18 and TRBJ1-1, with TRBD1 matching over 7 bases. V was clipped by 0 bases and J by 0 bases; unmatched bases: 4. The CDR3 covers 16 residues. The germline V gene encodes CDR1 KGHSH and CDR2 LQKENI. The CDR3, as DNA: TGTGCCAGCTCACCACCGGACAGGAGTTTGAACACTGAAGCTTTCTTT. It codes for CASSPPDRSLNTEAFF. Full variable domain (missing parts from reference TRBV18 and TRBJ1-1): NAGVMQNPRHLVRRRGQEARLRCSPMKGHSHVYWYRQLPEEGLKFMVYLQKENIIDESGMPKERFSAEFPKEGPSILRIQQVVRGDSAAYFCASSPPDRSLNTEAFFGQGTRLTVV.

This rearrangement joins TRBV6-1 to TRBJ1-2, with D possibly TRBD1 on 5 matching bases. The V gene lost 6 bases and the J gene lost 0 bases, with 14 bases spanning the gap. The CDR3 is 15 amino acids. The germline V gene has CDR1 MNHNS and CDR2 SASEGT. As DNA, the CDR3 is TGTGCCAGCAGGGTATACAAGACAGCTAACTATGGCTACACCTTC. Encoded protein: CASRVYKTANYGYTF.

This chain links TRBV29-1 with TRBJ1-2; D gene ambiguous. Germline CDR1 and CDR2: SQVTM and ANQGSEA. V shed 0 bases and J shed 8 bases, with 10 bases lying between them. The CDR3 is made up of 12 amino acids. In DNA form, the CDR3 reads TGCAGCGTTGAAGAACGCGGCTCCGGCTACACCTTC. Translating gives CSVEERGSGYTF.

A single count supports this clone. The rearrangement uses TRBV5-1 and TRBJ2-5, with 7 bases matching TRBD1. The ends lost 4 bases at V and 1 base at J; junction bases unmatched: 4. The CDR3 has 14 amino acids. Germline values: CDR1 SGHRS, CDR2 YFSETQ. CDR3 amino acids: CASSPGQSQETQYF. The DNA of the CDR3 is TGCGCCAGCAGCCCGGGACAGAGCCAAGAGACCCAGTACTTC. The full variable domain, completed using reference TRBV5-1 and TRBJ2-5, is KAGVTQTPRYLIKTRGQQVTLSCSPISGHRSVSWYQQTPGQGLQFLFEYFSETQRNKGNFPGRFSGRQFSNSRSEMNVSTLELGDSALYLCASSPGQSQETQYFGPGTRLLVL.

V is TRBV9 and J is TRBJ2-3; tentative D call: TRBD2 (6 bases). V gave up 4 bases and J gave up 0 bases, with 15 bases separating them. Germline CDR1 and CDR2: SGDLS and YYNGEE. The CDR3 is made up of 16 amino acids. The CDR3 reads CASSPEGYTSTDTQYF. The CDR3 DNA is TGTGCCAGCAGCCCGGAGGGCTACACTAGCACAGATACGCAGTATTTT.